This is a list of T cell receptor beta chains from one sample in a study of OX40 agonist ivuxolimab in advanced cancers. Clones were sequenced by immunoSEQ multiplex PCR, and TCRdb holds only the in-frame ones, with some missing. The sample has around 80,000 clones, roughly 82% seen once. Sample: CD4+ or CD8+ T cells sorted from blood, taken in a trial of the OX40 agonist ivuxolimab. These receptor sequences come from an adult with an advanced solid tumor such as melanoma, head and neck, liver or kidney cancer. CDR3s include the opening cysteine and the closing phenylalanine or tryptophan. Fields, in order: CDR3 DNA, CDR3 protein, V gene, D gene, clone size, J gene. D genes are given only for firm matches. Where a row states a size, it is once, few, many or the class of an expanded clone; other rows omit it.

CDR3nt: TGTGCCAGCTTCGGACAGGTTAACACCGGGGAGCTGTTTTTT
CDR3aa: CASFGQVNTGELFF
v_gene: TRBV11-2
d_gene: TRBD1
abundance: once
j_gene: TRBJ2-2

CDR3nt: TGTGCCAGCAGCCCACAGGGACCTAATGAAAAACTGTTTTTT
CDR3aa: CASSPQGPNEKLFF
v_gene: TRBV6-5
d_gene: .
abundance: .
j_gene: TRBJ1-4

CDR3nt: TGTGCCAGCAGCCGAGGGACAGCGGGAGATACGCAGTATTTT
CDR3aa: CASSRGTAGDTQYF
v_gene: TRBV11-2
d_gene: .
abundance: .
j_gene: TRBJ2-3

CDR3nt: TGTGCCAGCAGTTACGGGCTGACGGACACCTACGAGCAGTACTTC
CDR3aa: CASSYGLTDTYEQYF
v_gene: TRBV6-5
d_gene: .
abundance: .
j_gene: TRBJ2-7

CDR3nt: TGTGCCAGCAGCCAAGATTCGGCGGGGAAGACCCAGTACTTC
CDR3aa: CASSQDSAGKTQYF
v_gene: TRBV4-2
d_gene: .
abundance: .
j_gene: TRBJ2-5

CDR3nt: TGTGCCAGCAGCTTACGGACAGTCACTGAAGCTTTCTTT
CDR3aa: CASSLRTVTEAFF
v_gene: TRBV5-8
d_gene: .
abundance: .
j_gene: TRBJ1-1

CDR3nt: TGTGCCAGCAGTTTAAAGGGTTTCTATGGCTACACCTTC
CDR3aa: CASSLKGFYGYTF
v_gene: TRBV28
d_gene: .
abundance: .
j_gene: TRBJ1-2

CDR3nt: TGTACCTGGAGCAGGATGAACACTGAAGCTTTCTTT
CDR3aa: CTWSRMNTEAFF
v_gene: TRBV30
d_gene: .
abundance: .
j_gene: TRBJ1-1

CDR3nt: TGTGCCAGCAGGCAACAGGGGGCGGGTCGTAACACTGAAGCTTTCTTT
CDR3aa: CASRQQGAGRNTEAFF
v_gene: TRBV2
d_gene: TRBD1
abundance: .
j_gene: TRBJ1-1

CDR3nt: TGTGCCAGCAGCCGGACCACCGGGGGCACAGATACGCAGTATTTT
CDR3aa: CASSRTTGGTDTQYF
v_gene: TRBV28
d_gene: .
abundance: .
j_gene: TRBJ2-3

CDR3nt: TGTGCCAGTAGGCCCGGTTACAGGGGGCTGAGCTATGGCTACACCTTC
CDR3aa: CASRPGYRGLSYGYTF
v_gene: TRBV19
d_gene: TRBD1
abundance: .
j_gene: TRBJ1-2

CDR3nt: TGTGCCAGCAGCCTTAGCTCCTACAATGAGCAGTTCTTC
CDR3aa: CASSLSSYNEQFF
v_gene: TRBV5-5
d_gene: .
abundance: .
j_gene: TRBJ2-1

CDR3nt: TGTGCCAGCAGTTTAGTAGGGGGGAATGAGCAGTTCTTC
CDR3aa: CASSLVGGNEQFF
v_gene: TRBV13
d_gene: .
abundance: .
j_gene: TRBJ2-1

CDR3nt: TGTGCCAGCCGCCCCCGGGACTTCGGTGAGCAGTTCTTC
CDR3aa: CASRPRDFGEQFF
v_gene: TRBV27
d_gene: .
abundance: .
j_gene: TRBJ2-1

CDR3nt: TGTGCCAGCAGCTTAGAGGGGGGTACTGAAGCTTTCTTT
CDR3aa: CASSLEGGTEAFF
v_gene: TRBV7-9
d_gene: .
abundance: .
j_gene: TRBJ1-1

CDR3nt: TGTGCCAGCAGCGCAAGGGTGGGTACGCAGTATTTT
CDR3aa: CASSARVGTQYF
v_gene: TRBV5-6
d_gene: .
abundance: .
j_gene: TRBJ2-3

CDR3nt: TGTGCCAGCAGCATACCCGGGACAGGCCCGAACACTGAAGCTTTCTTT
CDR3aa: CASSIPGTGPNTEAFF
v_gene: TRBV27
d_gene: TRBD1
abundance: .
j_gene: TRBJ1-1

CDR3nt: TGTGCCAGCAACCGCGGGGGGTCGAACTATGGCTACACCTTC
CDR3aa: CASNRGGSNYGYTF
v_gene: TRBV6-5
d_gene: .
abundance: .
j_gene: TRBJ1-2

CDR3nt: TGTGCCAGCTCACCCCCGGGGGGCAATTCCCAGCCCCAGCATTTT
CDR3aa: CASSPPGGNSQPQHF
v_gene: TRBV18
d_gene: .
abundance: .
j_gene: TRBJ1-5

CDR3nt: TGTGCCAGCGGTCTAGCGGGCGAGACCCAGTACTTC
CDR3aa: CASGLAGETQYF
v_gene: TRBV6-6
d_gene: TRBD2
abundance: .
j_gene: TRBJ2-5

CDR3nt: TGTGCCAGCAGCTTAAGGCAGATGAACACTGAAGCTTTCTTT
CDR3aa: CASSLRQMNTEAFF
v_gene: TRBV7-2
d_gene: .
abundance: .
j_gene: TRBJ1-1

CDR3nt: TGTGCCAGCAGCTTAGAGGGTGGCGGGGGGGCAGATACGCAGTATTTT
CDR3aa: CASSLEGGGGADTQYF
v_gene: TRBV7-2
d_gene: TRBD2
abundance: .
j_gene: TRBJ2-3

CDR3nt: TGTGCCAGCAGCCCCTTCGGACTAGCAACGGATACGCAGTATTTT
CDR3aa: CASSPFGLATDTQYF
v_gene: TRBV7-3
d_gene: TRBD2
abundance: .
j_gene: TRBJ2-3

CDR3nt: TGTGCCAGCTCGGTCGGCGGAAAAAATCAGCCCCAGCATTTT
CDR3aa: CASSVGGKNQPQHF
v_gene: TRBV19
d_gene: .
abundance: .
j_gene: TRBJ1-5

CDR3nt: TGTGCCAGCAGCTCAGGACAGGAAAAAAACATTCAGTACTTC
CDR3aa: CASSSGQEKNIQYF
v_gene: TRBV7-2
d_gene: TRBD1
abundance: .
j_gene: TRBJ2-4

CDR3nt: TGCGCCAGCAGCTTGGAGGCAGCTTACAATGAGCAGTTCTTC
CDR3aa: CASSLEAAYNEQFF
v_gene: TRBV5-1
d_gene: .
abundance: .
j_gene: TRBJ2-1

CDR3nt: TGTGCCAGCAGTGAAGAGTTCCAGGGACGCCAGCCCCAGCATTTT
CDR3aa: CASSEEFQGRQPQHF
v_gene: TRBV6-1
d_gene: .
abundance: .
j_gene: TRBJ1-5

CDR3nt: TGTGCCAGTAGTCCCGACAGGACTGGGGCCAACGTCCTGACTTTC
CDR3aa: CASSPDRTGANVLTF
v_gene: TRBV19
d_gene: .
abundance: once
j_gene: TRBJ2-6

CDR3nt: TGTGCCAGCAGTGAACAACAGGGGGGGTCTGGCTACACCTTC
CDR3aa: CASSEQQGGSGYTF
v_gene: TRBV6-4
d_gene: TRBD1
abundance: .
j_gene: TRBJ1-2

CDR3nt: TGCAGCGTCACGGACCCGGAGGATGGCTACACCTTC
CDR3aa: CSVTDPEDGYTF
v_gene: TRBV29-1
d_gene: .
abundance: .
j_gene: TRBJ1-2

CDR3nt: TGTGCCAGCAGCGCGACTAGCGGGGGAGTTGCGACCCAGTACTTC
CDR3aa: CASSATSGGVATQYF
v_gene: TRBV7-3
d_gene: TRBD2
abundance: .
j_gene: TRBJ2-5

CDR3nt: TGTGCCTGGAGCCACGCGTACAGGGGAAATGAGCAGTTCTTC
CDR3aa: CAWSHAYRGNEQFF
v_gene: TRBV30
d_gene: TRBD1
abundance: once
j_gene: TRBJ2-1

CDR3nt: TGTGCCAGCAGCCGGACAGGGGGCGGTGTGGAAAAACTGTTTTTT
CDR3aa: CASSRTGGGVEKLFF
v_gene: TRBV11-2
d_gene: TRBD1
abundance: .
j_gene: TRBJ1-4

CDR3nt: TGTGCCAGCAGCGGGGGACCAGGGGAAAACATTCAGTACTTC
CDR3aa: CASSGGPGENIQYF
v_gene: TRBV6-6
d_gene: .
abundance: once
j_gene: TRBJ2-4

CDR3nt: TGTGCCAGCAGTTATACTAGCGGGGTCCCTCGGGGGACCCAGTACTTC
CDR3aa: CASSYTSGVPRGTQYF
v_gene: TRBV6-5
d_gene: TRBD2
abundance: .
j_gene: TRBJ2-5

CDR3nt: TGTGCCAGCAGCTTAGAGGGTCAGGGGGGCAACTATGGCTACACCTTC
CDR3aa: CASSLEGQGGNYGYTF
v_gene: TRBV7-9
d_gene: TRBD1
abundance: .
j_gene: TRBJ1-2

CDR3nt: TGTGCCAGCAGTCCTGACAGGAAGAACTATGGCTACACCTTC
CDR3aa: CASSPDRKNYGYTF
v_gene: TRBV6-5
d_gene: .
abundance: .
j_gene: TRBJ1-2

CDR3nt: TGCGCCAGCAGCTTGGAGACCACCGGGGAGCTGTTTTTT
CDR3aa: CASSLETTGELFF
v_gene: TRBV5-1
d_gene: .
abundance: .
j_gene: TRBJ2-2

CDR3nt: TGTGCCAGCAGCTTGAGGGGAACAGGATATAATGAAAAACTGTTTTTT
CDR3aa: CASSLRGTGYNEKLFF
v_gene: TRBV5-4
d_gene: .
abundance: .
j_gene: TRBJ1-4

CDR3nt: TGTGCCAGCAGCCCCCCGAGGGGGATCGCAGATACGCAGTATTTT
CDR3aa: CASSPPRGIADTQYF
v_gene: TRBV5-4
d_gene: .
abundance: .
j_gene: TRBJ2-3

CDR3nt: TGTGCCAGCAGCGGGGAGGGGCTAGCGGGATCCTACAATGAGCAGTTCTTC
CDR3aa: CASSGEGLAGSYNEQFF
v_gene: TRBV7-2
d_gene: TRBD2
abundance: .
j_gene: TRBJ2-1

CDR3nt: TGCGCCAGCAGCATACGACAGAACTATGGCTACACCTTC
CDR3aa: CASSIRQNYGYTF
v_gene: TRBV4-1
d_gene: .
abundance: .
j_gene: TRBJ1-2

CDR3nt: TGTGCCTGGGGGTGGGGAGGGGAGCAGTACTTC
CDR3aa: CAWGWGGEQYF
v_gene: TRBV30
d_gene: TRBD2
abundance: .
j_gene: TRBJ2-5

CDR3nt: TGTGCCTGGTCAGGTAGGGCCCGCTTTAACACTGAAGCTTTCTTT
CDR3aa: CAWSGRARFNTEAFF
v_gene: TRBV30
d_gene: .
abundance: .
j_gene: TRBJ1-1

CDR3nt: TGTGCCAGCAGCCCCGCCGGGACAGTGTACAATGAGCAGTTCTTC
CDR3aa: CASSPAGTVYNEQFF
v_gene: TRBV9
d_gene: TRBD1
abundance: .
j_gene: TRBJ2-1

CDR3nt: TGTGCCAGCAGCTTAGAGGCGAACACTGAAGCTTTCTTT
CDR3aa: CASSLEANTEAFF
v_gene: TRBV7-2
d_gene: .
abundance: few
j_gene: TRBJ1-1

CDR3nt: TGTGCCATCAGTGAGGCAACAGGGGGCGGACAGCCCCAGCATTTT
CDR3aa: CAISEATGGGQPQHF
v_gene: TRBV10-3
d_gene: TRBD1
abundance: .
j_gene: TRBJ1-5

CDR3nt: TGTGCCAGCAGCTTAACGGGAGGGGGGAGCATCTATGGCTACACCTTC
CDR3aa: CASSLTGGGSIYGYTF
v_gene: TRBV7-3
d_gene: .
abundance: .
j_gene: TRBJ1-2

CDR3nt: TGTGCCAGCAGCTTAGGGACTAGCGGCTACAATGAGCAGTTCTTC
CDR3aa: CASSLGTSGYNEQFF
v_gene: TRBV11-2
d_gene: TRBD2
abundance: .
j_gene: TRBJ2-1

CDR3nt: TGTGCCAGCAGCCTGGAGACAGTCAGCACAGATACGCAGTATTTT
CDR3aa: CASSLETVSTDTQYF
v_gene: TRBV11-2
d_gene: .
abundance: .
j_gene: TRBJ2-3